Listed below are T cell receptor beta chains from one sample, sequenced in a study of cytomegalovirus exposure and HLA in healthy donors. Libraries were prepared by immunoSEQ multiplex PCR; TCRdb keeps only in-frame clonotypes and omits some of them. The sample includes 55,000 to 80,000 clones, roughly 80% seen only once; the top ten take around 21%. Sequencing input: PBMCs. Receptors originate from a woman in her thirties or forties in good health and CMV-seropositive. The CDR3 runs from the conserved cysteine through the conserved F or W. Each record gives: D gene, V gene, J gene, clone size, CDR3 protein, CDR3 DNA. A D gene is named only where the DNA matches it firmly. The listing skips clone size in some rows; elsewhere it reads once, few, many or a size class.

D: NA
V: TRBV15
J: TRBJ2-7
size: few
CDR3: CATSREEPSGPLYEQYF
DNA: TGTGCCACCAGCAGAGAGGAACCTTCAGGTCCCCTATACGAGCAGTACTTC

D: NA
V: TRBV7-2
J: TRBJ1-3
size: NA
CDR3: CASSLSSGASSGNAIYF
DNA: TGTGCCAGCAGCTTATCGTCAGGGGCGAGCTCTGGAAACGCCATATATTTT

D: NA
V: TRBV5-6
J: TRBJ1-4
size: NA
CDR3: CASSLQWGSKGGKLFF
DNA: TGTGCCAGCAGCTTGCAATGGGGCAGCAAAGGGGGAAAACTGTTTTTT

D: NA
V: TRBV7-9
J: TRBJ2-5
size: NA
CDR3: CARGASQETQYF
DNA: TGTGCCAGGGGGGCGTCCCAAGAGACCCAGTACTTC

D: TRBD1
V: TRBV15
J: TRBJ1-1
size: NA
CDR3: CATSRQGGTEAFF
DNA: TGTGCCACCAGCCGTCAGGGGGGCACTGAAGCTTTCTTT

D: TRBD1
V: TRBV5-1
J: TRBJ1-2
size: NA
CDR3: CASSPLLLSQGFGGYTF
DNA: TGCGCCAGCAGCCCCTTACTACTTTCACAGGGGTTCGGAGGCTACACCTTC

D: NA
V: TRBV10-2
J: TRBJ2-7
size: few
CDR3: CASNHPHDEQYF
DNA: TGCGCCAGCAACCACCCACACGACGAGCAGTACTTC

D: NA
V: TRBV27
J: TRBJ1-2
size: NA
CDR3: CASSSRNRLDGYTF
DNA: TGTGCCAGCAGTTCCCGAAACAGGCTCGATGGCTACACCTTC

D: NA
V: TRBV4-1
J: TRBJ1-1
size: NA
CDR3: CASSQGMELRAFF
DNA: TGCGCCAGCAGCCAAGGGATGGAACTGAGGGCTTTCTTT

D: NA
V: TRBV5-1
J: TRBJ2-5
size: NA
CDR3: CASSLAGETQYF
DNA: TGCGCCAGCAGCTTGGCCGGGGAGACCCAGTACTTC

D: NA
V: TRBV7-9
J: TRBJ1-3
size: NA
CDR3: CASSLGQGQGNTIYF
DNA: TGTGCCAGCAGCTTGGGGCAGGGGCAAGGAAACACCATATATTTT

D: TRBD1
V: TRBV19
J: TRBJ2-7
size: NA
CDR3: CATTGGSSPYEQYF
DNA: TGTGCCACCACAGGGGGCAGTTCTCCCTACGAGCAGTACTTC

D: NA
V: TRBV5-6
J: TRBJ1-2
size: NA
CDR3: CASSLRQSLDGYTF
DNA: TGTGCCAGCAGCTTAAGACAGAGTCTCGATGGCTACACCTTC

D: TRBD1
V: TRBV9
J: TRBJ2-1
size: NA
CDR3: CASSVRTGLNEQFF
DNA: TGTGCCAGCAGCGTACGGACAGGGCTAAATGAGCAGTTCTTC

D: NA
V: TRBV5-1
J: TRBJ1-1
size: few
CDR3: CASSLQAASMNTEAFF
DNA: TGCGCCAGCAGCTTACAAGCGGCAAGCATGAACACTGAAGCTTTCTTT

D: TRBD1
V: TRBV30
J: TRBJ2-3
size: NA
CDR3: CAWATGGADTQYF
DNA: TGTGCCTGGGCAACAGGGGGCGCAGATACGCAGTATTTT

D: TRBD1
V: TRBV15
J: TRBJ1-4
size: NA
CDR3: CATSRGQGSLGEELFF
DNA: TGTGCCACCAGCAGGGGACAGGGATCACTCGGTGAAGAACTGTTTTTT

D: NA
V: TRBV11-2
J: TRBJ2-7
size: NA
CDR3: CASSSAHRPPHEQYF
DNA: TGTGCCAGCAGCTCCGCCCACAGGCCCCCCCACGAGCAGTACTTC

D: NA
V: TRBV19
J: TRBJ1-2
size: NA
CDR3: CASSLEDRGYTF
DNA: TGTGCCAGTAGTCTGGAGGATCGGGGCTACACCTTC

D: TRBD1
V: TRBV19
J: TRBJ1-1
size: NA
CDR3: CASFRTGTANTEAFF
DNA: TGTGCCAGTTTCAGAACCGGGACAGCGAACACTGAAGCTTTCTTT

D: NA
V: TRBV9
J: TRBJ1-5
size: few
CDR3: CASSVGSGGQPQHF
DNA: TGTGCCAGCAGCGTAGGGTCCGGAGGGCAGCCCCAGCATTTT

D: NA
V: TRBV11-3
J: TRBJ1-1
size: NA
CDR3: CASSSGGGSAFF
DNA: TGTGCCAGCAGCTCCGGTGGAGGAAGCGCTTTCTTT

D: TRBD2
V: TRBV7-9
J: TRBJ2-3
size: NA
CDR3: CASTRGGYSTDTQYF
DNA: TGTGCCTCTACCCGGGGGGGATATTCCACAGATACGCAGTATTTT

D: NA
V: TRBV6-5
J: TRBJ2-3
size: NA
CDR3: CASSLAGGTDTQYF
DNA: TGTGCCAGCAGCCTCGCCGGGGGCACAGATACGCAGTATTTT

D: NA
V: TRBV5-1
J: TRBJ1-1
size: NA
CDR3: CASSLAGPEDTEAFF
DNA: TGCGCCAGCAGTTTGGCTGGGCCGGAGGACACTGAAGCTTTCTTT

D: TRBD1
V: TRBV19
J: TRBJ2-1
size: once
CDR3: CASSAQFATGGNEQFF
DNA: TGTGCCAGTAGTGCCCAGTTTGCGACAGGGGGCAATGAGCAGTTCTTC

D: NA
V: TRBV4-1
J: TRBJ1-6
size: NA
CDR3: CASSQDPPGGSYNSPLHF
DNA: TGCGCCAGCAGCCAAGACCCTCCCGGGGGTTCCTATAATTCACCCCTCCACTTT

D: NA
V: TRBV5-1
J: TRBJ2-5
size: NA
CDR3: CASSLAIAQETQYF
DNA: TGCGCCAGCAGCTTGGCCATAGCCCAAGAGACCCAGTACTTC

D: TRBD1
V: TRBV6-1
J: TRBJ2-1
size: many
CDR3: CASSEETGGYNEQFF
DNA: TGTGCCAGCAGTGAAGAGACAGGGGGCTACAATGAGCAGTTCTTC

D: NA
V: TRBV5-1
J: TRBJ1-1
size: NA
CDR3: CASSLVATPNTEAFF
DNA: TGCGCCAGCAGCTTGGTAGCGACACCCAACACTGAAGCTTTCTTT

D: NA
V: TRBV7-8
J: TRBJ1-5
size: NA
CDR3: CASSLAYGKQPQHF
DNA: TGTGCCAGCAGCTTAGCGTACGGGAAACAGCCCCAGCATTTT

D: NA
V: TRBV25-1
J: TRBJ2-2
size: NA
CDR3: CASSPLSTGELFF
DNA: TGTGCCAGCAGTCCTCTGAGCACCGGGGAGCTGTTTTTT

D: TRBD1
V: TRBV4-3
J: TRBJ2-7
size: NA
CDR3: CASSQEFGDSFYEQYF
DNA: TGCGCCAGCAGCCAAGAATTCGGGGACAGTTTCTACGAGCAGTACTTC

D: NA
V: TRBV5-1
J: TRBJ1-5
size: few
CDR3: CASSLDGQGNQPQHF
DNA: TGCGCCAGCAGCTTGGATGGGCAGGGGAATCAGCCCCAGCATTTT

D: TRBD1
V: TRBV18
J: TRBJ1-5
size: NA
CDR3: CASSRQGRGQPQHF
DNA: TGTGCCAGCTCGAGACAGGGCCGGGGACAGCCCCAGCATTTT

D: TRBD2
V: TRBV6-5
J: TRBJ2-3
size: once
CDR3: CASRKGLASTDTQYF
DNA: TGTGCCAGCAGGAAGGGACTAGCGAGCACAGATACGCAGTATTTT

D: TRBD1
V: TRBV19
J: TRBJ1-2
size: NA
CDR3: CASSIDSGQGHGYTF
DNA: TGTGCCAGTAGTATAGATTCTGGACAGGGACATGGCTACACCTTC

D: TRBD1
V: TRBV6-5
J: TRBJ1-6
size: NA
CDR3: CASSRRGLQDLHF
DNA: TGTGCCAGCAGTCGGAGGGGGCTCCAGGACCTCCACTTT

D: NA
V: TRBV15
J: TRBJ1-5
size: NA
CDR3: CATSGGGPQPQHF
DNA: TGTGCCACCAGCGGCGGCGGGCCCCAGCCCCAGCATTTT

D: NA
V: TRBV7-7
J: TRBJ2-1
size: NA
CDR3: CASSRNRDNEQFF
DNA: TGTGCCAGCAGCCGAAACCGAGACAATGAGCAGTTCTTC

D: NA
V: TRBV2
J: TRBJ2-3
size: NA
CDR3: CASSGGADTQYF
DNA: TGTGCCAGCAGTGGGGGGGCAGATACGCAGTATTTT

D: TRBD2
V: TRBV5-1
J: TRBJ2-7
size: NA
CDR3: CASSASGTRSYEQYF
DNA: TGCGCCAGCAGCGCTTCCGGGACTAGATCGTACGAGCAGTACTTC

D: TRBD1
V: TRBV30
J: TRBJ1-6
size: NA
CDR3: CAWSPAGGDSPLHF
DNA: TGTGCCTGGAGTCCCGCAGGGGGTGATTCACCCCTCCACTTT

D: NA
V: TRBV2
J: TRBJ2-7
size: NA
CDR3: CASRDSYEQYF
DNA: TGTGCCAGCAGGGACAGCTACGAGCAGTACTTC

D: NA
V: TRBV21-1
J: TRBJ1-1
size: once
CDR3: CASSKGEGGTEAFF
DNA: TGTGCCAGCAGCAAAGGAGAAGGGGGCACTGAAGCTTTCTTT

D: NA
V: TRBV27
J: TRBJ2-7
size: NA
CDR3: CASSLSMAGSSYEQYF
DNA: TGTGCCAGCAGTTTATCGATGGCCGGGAGCTCCTACGAGCAGTACTTC

D: TRBD1
V: TRBV5-8
J: TRBJ1-1
size: NA
CDR3: CASSLYFRGGNTEAFF
DNA: TGTGCCAGCAGCTTGTACTTCCGAGGGGGCAACACTGAAGCTTTCTTT

D: TRBD2
V: TRBV7-2
J: TRBJ2-3
size: NA
CDR3: CASSLDGGAPDTQYF
DNA: TGTGCCAGCAGCTTAGACGGGGGGGCCCCAGATACGCAGTATTTT

D: TRBD1
V: TRBV14
J: TRBJ2-1
size: NA
CDR3: CASSRGQGSPNEQFF
DNA: TGTGCCAGCAGCCGAGGACAGGGGTCTCCCAATGAGCAGTTCTTC

D: NA
V: TRBV21-1
J: TRBJ1-3
size: NA
CDR3: CASSTNAGKETLISGNTIYF
DNA: TGTGCCAGCAGCACAAATGCCGGGAAAGAAACTTTGATCTCTGGAAACACCATATATTTT

D: TRBD2
V: TRBV6-1
J: TRBJ2-7
size: NA
CDR3: CASSLAGLIYEQYF
DNA: TGTGCCAGCAGTTTAGCGGGTCTGATCTACGAGCAGTACTTC

D: TRBD1
V: TRBV6-5
J: TRBJ2-7
size: NA
CDR3: CASSTTGTGFHEQYF
DNA: TGTGCCAGCAGTACTACCGGGACAGGGTTCCACGAGCAGTACTTC

D: NA
V: TRBV27
J: TRBJ2-1
size: NA
CDR3: CASPRGGDEQFF
DNA: TGTGCCAGCCCTAGGGGGGGGGATGAGCAGTTCTTC

D: TRBD2
V: TRBV7-3
J: TRBJ2-3
size: NA
CDR3: CASSRAGGTDTQYF
DNA: TGTGCCAGCAGCCGGGCGGGGGGCACAGATACGCAGTATTTT

D: NA
V: TRBV28
J: TRBJ2-7
size: few
CDR3: CASSPSDFFVSSYEQYF
DNA: TGTGCCAGCAGTCCTTCTGACTTCTTCGTGAGCTCCTACGAGCAGTACTTC

D: NA
V: TRBV5-1
J: TRBJ1-3
size: NA
CDR3: CASRPGALSGNTIYF
DNA: TGCGCCAGCAGGCCAGGGGCCCTCTCTGGAAACACCATATATTTT

D: TRBD2
V: TRBV4-1
J: TRBJ2-3
size: NA
CDR3: CASSHAGTSGGGDTQYF
DNA: TGCGCCAGCAGCCATGCCGGGACTAGCGGGGGCGGGGATACGCAGTATTTT

D: NA
V: TRBV7-9
J: TRBJ1-1
size: NA
CDR3: CASSPTDTEAFF
DNA: TGTGCCAGCAGTCCTACAGACACTGAAGCTTTCTTT

D: NA
V: TRBV7-9
J: TRBJ2-3
size: NA
CDR3: CASSGGLGVPTYTQYF
DNA: TGTGCCAGCAGCGGCGGCTTAGGGGTGCCTACATATACGCAGTATTTT